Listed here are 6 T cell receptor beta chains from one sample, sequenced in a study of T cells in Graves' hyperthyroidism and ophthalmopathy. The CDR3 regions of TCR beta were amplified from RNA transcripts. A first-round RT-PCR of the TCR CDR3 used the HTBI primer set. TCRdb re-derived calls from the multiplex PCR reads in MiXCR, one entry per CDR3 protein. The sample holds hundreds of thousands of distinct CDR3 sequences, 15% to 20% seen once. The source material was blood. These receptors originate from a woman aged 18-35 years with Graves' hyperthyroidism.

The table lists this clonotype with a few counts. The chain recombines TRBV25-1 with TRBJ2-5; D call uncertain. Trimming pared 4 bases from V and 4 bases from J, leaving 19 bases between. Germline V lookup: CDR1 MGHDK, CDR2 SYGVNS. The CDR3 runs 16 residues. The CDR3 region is CASSALQGPSLETQYF. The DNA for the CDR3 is TGTGCCAGCAGTGCCCTTCAAGGTCCTTCATTAGAGACCCAGTACTTC.

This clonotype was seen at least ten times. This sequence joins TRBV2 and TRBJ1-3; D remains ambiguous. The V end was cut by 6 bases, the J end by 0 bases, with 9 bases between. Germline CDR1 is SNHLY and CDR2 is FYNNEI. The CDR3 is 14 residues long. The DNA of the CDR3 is TGTGCCAGCAGGGTCGGGAGCTCTGGAAACACCATATATTTT. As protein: CASRVGSSGNTIYF.

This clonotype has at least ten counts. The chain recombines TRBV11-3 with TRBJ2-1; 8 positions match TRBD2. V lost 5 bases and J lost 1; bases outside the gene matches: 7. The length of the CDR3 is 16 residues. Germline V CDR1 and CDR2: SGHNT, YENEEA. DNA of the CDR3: TGTGCCAGCAGCCAGCACGGGGGGGGGTCCTACAATGAGCAGTTCTTC. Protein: CASSQHGGGSYNEQFF.

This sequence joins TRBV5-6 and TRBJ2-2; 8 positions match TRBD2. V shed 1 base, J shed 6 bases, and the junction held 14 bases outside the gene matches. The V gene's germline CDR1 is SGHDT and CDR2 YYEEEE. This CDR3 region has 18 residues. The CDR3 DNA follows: TGTGCCAGCAGCTTGCGGTCCTTACAGCGGGAGTCGGCCGGGGAGCTGTTTTTT. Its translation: CASSLRSLQRESAGELFF.

In DNA, the CDR3 is TGTGCCAGCAGCCAAGAAATCGCGAGGGCCAGGAGTGTTGGTGGCTACACCTTC. It encodes CASSQEIARARSVGGYTF. The chain links TRBV4-2 to TRBJ1-2; D remains ambiguous. This CDR3 spans 18 amino acids. Germline V gene data show CDR1 as LGHNA and CDR2 as YNFKEQ. Trimming stripped 0 bases from V and 7 bases from J, with 24 bases between.

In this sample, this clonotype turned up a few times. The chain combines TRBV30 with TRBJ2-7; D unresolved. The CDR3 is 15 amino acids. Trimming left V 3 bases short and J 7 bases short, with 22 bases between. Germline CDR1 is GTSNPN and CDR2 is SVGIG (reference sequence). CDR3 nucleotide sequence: TGTGCCTGGAGAACTCTGACTGGACGAGTCTGGGAGCAGTACTTC. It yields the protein CAWRTLTGRVWEQYF.